Each of the 28 T cell receptor beta chains below was sequenced from the same sample in a study of OX40 agonist ivuxolimab in advanced cancers. Clones were read by immunoSEQ multiplex PCR, and TCRdb kept only the in-frame ones, dropping some. The table lists some 76,000 clones, 80% to 95% of them singletons, with less than 10% in the top ten. The sample in question was CD4+ or CD8+ T cells sorted from blood, obtained in a trial of the OX40 agonist ivuxolimab. These receptor sequences come from an adult with an advanced solid tumor such as melanoma, head and neck, liver or kidney cancer.

The J gene is TRBJ2-7, the V gene TRBV19; D unclear. This CDR3 is built from 13 residues. Trimming pared 9 bases from V and 2 bases from J, leaving 14 bases between. Germline lookup yields CDR1 LNHDA and CDR2 SQIVND (reference sequence). In DNA form, the CDR3 reads TGTGCCAGCGCCGTACGGCCCACCTACGAGCAGTACTTC. It codes for CASAVRPTYEQYF.

The chain carries TRBV7-9 and TRBJ2-3; 10 bases line up with TRBD2. CDR3 length: 15 amino acids. J gave up 4 bases and V 5 bases, and 6 bases lay outside the gene matches. Per the germline V gene, CDR1 is SEHNR and CDR2 is FQNEAQ (reference sequence). The CDR3 protein is CASSTERGGPDTQYF. The CDR3 DNA reads TGTGCCAGCAGCACGGAGCGGGGGGGCCCAGATACGCAGTATTTT.

V and J are TRBV27 and TRBJ1-2; 9 nucleotides agree with TRBD1. The germline V gene encodes CDR1 MNHEY and CDR2 SMNVEV (reference sequence). V shed 5 bases and J 7 bases; nucleotides not matched to a gene: 5. The length of the CDR3 is 13 residues. CDR3 in amino acids: CASSAGTGSGYTF. The CDR3 nucleotides read TGTGCCAGCAGTGCAGGGACAGGGAGTGGCTACACCTTC.

This chain links TRBV4-3 with TRBJ2-3; TRBD2 agrees at 13 bases. Trimming at V came to 1 base and at J to 0 bases, leaving 4 bases not matched to a gene. Germline V CDR1 and CDR2: LGHNA, YSLEER. The CDR3 length is 18 residues. For the CDR3, the DNA is TGCGCCAGCAGCCAAGGACTAGCGGGGGGCCTTAGCACAGATACGCAGTATTTT. Protein: CASSQGLAGGLSTDTQYF.

The V and J genes are TRBV5-5 and TRBJ1-2; weak D call: TRBD1 (5 bases). Germline-derived CDR1 and CDR2 are SGHKS and YYEKEE (reference sequence). Trimming took 1 base from V and 7 from J, leaving 11 bases between them. The CDR3 has 13 amino acids. The CDR3 spells CASSLRGGFGYTF. The CDR3 DNA reads as TGTGCCAGCAGCTTGCGTGGGGGGTTTGGCTACACCTTC.

This clone was detected only a few times. V is TRBV27 and J is TRBJ2-1; 7 bases are shared with TRBD1. Trimming removed 2 bases from V and 2 bases from J; junction bases left unmatched: 3. CDR1 and CDR2 from the germline V gene are MNHEY and SMNVEV (reference sequence). The CDR3 is made up of 15 amino acids. CDR3 sequence reads: CASSLGQAAYNEQFF. The CDR3 DNA reads TGTGCCAGCAGTTTAGGACAGGCAGCCTACAATGAGCAGTTCTTC.

The chain couples TRBV10-1 to TRBJ2-1, with 9 bases fitting TRBD1. V was clipped by 6 bases and J by 10 bases; unmatched bases: 10. There are 14 residues in the CDR3. Germline CDR1 is WNHNN and CDR2 is SYGVQD (reference sequence). The CDR3 region is CASSPTTGGGEQFF. Here the CDR3 DNA reads TGCGCCAGCAGCCCGACGACAGGGGGAGGCGAGCAGTTCTTC.

The chain links TRBV7-7 to TRBJ2-4; D unresolved. The CDR3 covers 15 residues. V lost 1 base and J 1 base, leaving 8 bases between the germline ends. The V gene's germline CDR1 is SSHAT and CDR2 FNYEAQ (reference sequence). The CDR3 DNA is TGTGCCAGCAGCTTAGGACCTTCGGCCAAAAACATTCAGTACTTC. Protein product: CASSLGPSAKNIQYF.

In its sample, this clone was seen once. The V gene is TRBV20-1, the J gene TRBJ2-3, with D unclear. V was cut by 6 bases and J by 4 bases, with 5 bases left in between. CDR1 and CDR2 (germline): DFQATT, SNEGSKA (reference sequence). The CDR3 sequence is 10 residues long. CDR3 DNA: TGCAGTGCCCAGTCAGATACGCAGTATTTT. Its protein is CSAQSDTQYF.

This clone is a singleton in its sample. The rearrangement uses TRBV9 and TRBJ2-1; a possible D gene is TRBD2 (6 bases). Between the trimmed V and J ends, which lost 6 bases and 1 base, there was a span of 14 bases. The CDR3 is 15 residues long. From germline, CDR1 is SGDLS and CDR2 YYNGEE. The CDR3 nucleotides read TGTGCCAGCACCCAGGAGGGGTATTCCTACAATGAGCAGTTCTTC. Translated: CASTQEGYSYNEQFF.

This clone was detected once. The chain joins TRBV10-2 to TRBJ2-7, with D possibly being TRBD2 (6 bases). Deletions cut 0 bases from V and 2 bases from J, with 14 bases between. This CDR3 is built from 16 residues. Germline V gives CDR1 WSHSY, CDR2 SAAADI. For the CDR3, the DNA is TGCGCCAGCAGTGAGTCGGGCGGGACGGGTCCCTACGAGCAGTACTTC. This codes for CASSESGGTGPYEQYF.

Here the CDR3 reads CASSQRPGGQETQYF. The CDR3 nucleotides read TGTGCCAGCAGCCAACGACCCGGGGGCCAAGAGACCCAGTACTTC. The chain recombines TRBV13 with TRBJ2-5; tentatively, D is TRBD2 (6 bases). Germline-derived CDR1 and CDR2 are PRHDT and FYEKMQ (reference sequence). The CDR3 sequence is 15 residues long. Trimming left V 5 bases short and J 1 base short, with 14 bases between.

This clone occurred a few times. The chain joins TRBV7-9 to TRBJ2-7; D gene ambiguous. With 6 bases removed from V and 2 bases from J, the gap between germline ends came to 5 bases. Germline V gene data show CDR1 as SEHNR and CDR2 as FQNEAQ (reference sequence). The CDR3 contains 11 residues. CDR3 sequence: CASSPAYEQYF. Here the CDR3 DNA reads TGTGCCAGCAGTCCGGCCTACGAGCAGTACTTC.

This chain connects TRBV11-2 to TRBJ2-7, with D possibly matching TRBD1 (5 bases). The CDR3 consists of 16 residues. Per the germline V gene, CDR1 is SGHAT and CDR2 is FQNNGV. V was shortened by 1 base and J by 4 bases, with 17 bases between the two germline ends. CDR3 coding DNA: TGTGCCAGCAGCTTAGGTCTTTCCCGCAGGGCGTACGAGCAGTACTTC. It is translated as CASSLGLSRRAYEQYF. Full variable domain (remainder filled in from reference TRBV11-2 and TRBJ2-7): EAGVAQSPRYKIIEKRQSVAFWCNPISGHATLYWYQQILGQGPKLLIQFQNNGVVDDSQLPKDRFSAERLKGVDSTLKIQPAKLEDSAVYLCASSLGLSRRAYEQYFGPGTRLTVT.

The chain uses TRBV6-5 and TRBJ2-2, with unresolved D. Germline lookup yields CDR1 MNHEY and CDR2 SVGAGI. The CDR3 sequence is 13 residues long. With 0 bases removed from V and 4 bases from J, the gap between germline ends came to 3 bases. DNA of the CDR3: TGTGCCAGCAGTTACTCAGTCACCGGGGAGCTGTTTTTT. It specifies CASSYSVTGELFF.

The chain recombines TRBV25-1 with TRBJ2-1, with D unclear. Germline V gene sequence: CDR1 MGHDK, CDR2 SYGVNS. The CDR3 is 11 amino acids. V gave up 5 bases and J gave up 5 bases, with 4 bases separating them. The CDR3 DNA reads TGTGCCAGCAGTATAAACAATGAGCAGTTCTTC. Encoded protein: CASSINNEQFF.

The chain joins TRBV25-1 to TRBJ2-3; 10 bases are shared with TRBD1. The V gene end was trimmed by 4 bases and the J gene end by 3 bases; junction bases not matched to a gene: 7. This CDR3 contains 16 residues. Germline V gene sequence: CDR1 MGHDK, CDR2 SYGVNS. The CDR3 bases are TGTGCCAGCAGTGTTGGACAGGGGGGTGGAACAGATACGCAGTATTTT. Encoded protein: CASSVGQGGGTDTQYF.

The chain is built from TRBV10-1 and TRBJ2-3; D not resolved. This CDR3 region has 15 residues. Germline V lookup: CDR1 WNHNN, CDR2 SYGVQD (reference sequence). V was shortened by 4 bases and J by 2 bases, with 13 bases between the two germline ends. DNA of the CDR3: TGCGCCAGCAGTGTCGGCGCGGACCCCACAGATACGCAGTATTTT. Its protein product is CASSVGADPTDTQYF.

This clone was observed a few times. This sequence joins TRBV9 and TRBJ1-6; D unclear. The germline V gene encodes CDR1 SGDLS and CDR2 YYNGEE. This CDR3 region has 13 residues. V was clipped by 3 bases and J by 9 bases, with 10 bases between them. CDR3 nucleotide sequence: TGTGCCAGCAGCGCAGGAGACGGTTCACCCCTCCACTTT. This codes for CASSAGDGSPLHF.

The table lists this clone with a count of one. V usage is TRBV11-2 and J usage is TRBJ1-2; D is possibly TRBD1 (5 bases). The CDR3 loop spans 15 amino acids. The germline V gene has CDR1 SGHAT and CDR2 FQNNGV. Trimming left V 5 bases short and J 4 bases short, with 17 bases between. CDR3 amino acids: CASSPGTDTFYGYTF. The CDR3 DNA follows: TGTGCCAGCAGCCCCGGGACGGACACTTTCTATGGCTACACCTTC.

This chain links TRBV5-1 with TRBJ2-2; D unresolved. Per germline, CDR1 SGHRS and CDR2 YFSETQ. This CDR3 contains 17 residues. With 5 bases removed from V and 4 bases from J, the gap between germline ends came to 21 bases. CDR3 loop: CASRSPGANGITGELFF. CDR3 nucleotides: TGCGCCAGCAGAAGTCCTGGCGCTAATGGGATCACCGGGGAGCTGTTTTTT.

The rearrangement uses TRBV19 and TRBJ1-1; possible D gene TRBD1, 5 bases. V dropped 5 bases and J dropped 0 bases, with 13 bases sitting between them. The V gene's germline CDR1 is LNHDA and CDR2 SQIVND (reference sequence). The CDR3 runs 15 residues. CDR3 protein: CASSVFREMNTEAFF. In nucleotides, the CDR3 is TGTGCCAGTAGTGTCTTCAGGGAAATGAACACTGAAGCTTTCTTT.

This chain uses TRBV10-2 with TRBJ1-1, with no clear D. V shed 3 bases and J shed 4 bases, with 12 bases lying between them. Germline loops: CDR1 WSHSY, CDR2 SAAADI. The CDR3 runs 14 residues. The CDR3 spells CASSDYSDGTEAFF. The CDR3 DNA follows: TGCGCCAGCAGTGATTACTCCGATGGCACTGAAGCTTTCTTT.

J is TRBJ2-5 and V is TRBV5-1; D gene ambiguous. V lost 7 bases to trimming and J lost 5 bases, with 15 bases between them. Looked up from germline, CDR1 is SGHRS and CDR2 is YFSETQ. This CDR3 has 13 amino acids. For the CDR3, the DNA is TGCGCCAGCGGCCCCCATCTTGGGGAGACCCAGTACTTC. This encodes CASGPHLGETQYF.

The genes are TRBV4-2 and TRBJ2-5, with D perhaps matching TRBD2 (6 bases). Trimming took 0 bases from V and 2 from J, leaving 13 bases between them. From germline, CDR1 is LGHNA and CDR2 YNFKEQ. This CDR3 contains 16 residues. The CDR3 loop is CASSQDFSGGQETQYF. The CDR3 nucleotides are TGTGCCAGCAGCCAAGATTTTTCTGGGGGGCAAGAGACCCAGTACTTC.

This chain connects TRBV4-1 to TRBJ2-7, with D uncertain. V lost 3 bases, J lost 1 base, and 10 bases lay in between. Germline V gene data show CDR1 as MGHRA and CDR2 as YSYEKL. CDR3 length: 14 residues. The CDR3 coding sequence is TGCGCCAGCAGCCATGTACAGCGATCCTACGAGCAGTACTTC. Its protein product is CASSHVQRSYEQYF.

The V and J genes are TRBV4-3 and TRBJ1-1; D is unclear. CDR3 length equals 14 residues. With 1 base removed from V and 1 base from J, the gap between germline ends came to 7 bases. The V gene's germline CDR1 is LGHNA and CDR2 YSLEER. CDR3 bases: TGCGCCAGCAGCCAAGGGGCGGGGAACACTGAAGCTTTCTTT. This encodes CASSQGAGNTEAFF.

CDR3 coding DNA: TGTGCCAGCAGCTCTCCAGGGGCTCGGCCCCAGCATTTT. Translated, it gives CASSSPGARPQHF. The V call is TRBV7-9, the J call TRBJ1-5, with D maybe TRBD1 (6 bases). CDR1 is SEHNR and CDR2 is FQNEAQ in the germline V gene (reference sequence). V was pared by 4 bases and J by 9 bases, with 13 bases between. The CDR3 consists of 13 residues.